A selection of T cell receptor beta chains follows, all from one sample in a study of blood T cells in healthy people across ages. MiXCR, applied by TCRdb to the 5' RACE reads, yields one record per CDR3 protein. The sample lists hundreds of thousands of distinct CDR3 sequences; about 30% were seen once. Sequencing was performed on blood. Receptors were obtained from an elderly woman in good health. The CDR3 runs from the conserved cysteine through the conserved F or W. Each record gives: J gene, clone size, D gene, V gene, CDR3 DNA, CDR3 protein. D genes are given only for firm matches. Where a row states a size, it is once, few, many or the class of an expanded clone; other rows omit it.

>TRBJ1-1|many|NA|TRBV20-1
TGCAGTGCTAGTCAATCCTACGGACAGATGAACACTGAAGCTTTCTTT
CSASQSYGQMNTEAFF
>TRBJ2-7|many|NA|TRBV29-1
TGCAGCGTTGAAGATAGGGCAGGGGGACTTATGGAGCAGTACTTC
CSVEDRAGGLMEQYF
>TRBJ1-1|NA|NA|TRBV30
TGTGCCTGGAGTAGGGGGGCAAGTACTGAAGCTTTCTTT
CAWSRGASTEAFF
>TRBJ2-5|few|NA|TRBV25-1
TGTGCCAGCAGTGACGTGGATTCGGAGACCCAGTACTTC
CASSDVDSETQYF
>TRBJ2-7|NA|TRBD1|TRBV6-1
TGTGCCAGCAGCCAGCAGGGGGTCCAAGAGGCCCAGTACTTC
CASSQQGVQEAQYF
>TRBJ1-5|NA|NA|TRBV6-1
TGTGCCAGCAGGCGACAGCTTAGCAATCAGCCCCAGCATTTT
CASRRQLSNQPQHF
>TRBJ2-7|NA|NA|TRBV6-1
TGTGTCAGCAGTGAAACGTTGGCCCGCTACGAGCAGTACTTC
CVSSETLARYEQYF
>TRBJ1-1|many|TRBD1|TRBV5-1
TGCGCCAGCAGCTCGGGACAGCCGAACACTGAAGCTTTCTTT
CASSSGQPNTEAFF
>TRBJ2-2|NA|TRBD1|TRBV6-6
TGTGCCAGCAGTCCCGGGACAGGGTCGAACACCGGGGAGCTGTTTTTT
CASSPGTGSNTGELFF
>TRBJ2-3|NA|NA|TRBV18
TGTGCCAGCTCACCTAGGATAACTAGCACAGATACGCAGTATTTT
CASSPRITSTDTQYF
>TRBJ1-5|NA|NA|TRBV15
TGTGCCGCCAGCGGCCCTGGGCGACAGCCCCAGCATTTT
CAASGPGRQPQHF
>TRBJ2-5|NA|TRBD1|TRBV27
TGTGCCAGCACCCCGGACAGGGGGCGGGAGACCCAGTACTTC
CASTPDRGRETQYF
>TRBJ2-1|many|NA|TRBV2
TGTGCCAGCAGTGGTTCCAGGGGCAATGAGCAGTTCTTC
CASSGSRGNEQFF
>TRBJ2-1|NA|TRBD1|TRBV20-1
TGCAGTGCTAGCCTCCGGGACAGGAGGTACAATGAGCAGTTCTTC
CSASLRDRRYNEQFF
>TRBJ2-2|NA|NA|TRBV12-3/TRBV12-4
TGTGCCAGCACCATGGGGGGGCGCACCGGGGAGCTGTTTTTT
CASTMGGRTGELFF
>TRBJ2-7|NA|NA|TRBV20-1
TGCAGTGCTACCAGGGTTCGCTCCTACGAGCAGTACTTC
CSATRVRSYEQYF
>TRBJ2-1|many|TRBD1|TRBV6-1
TGTGCCATCCTCCGGGACAGACACAATGAGCAGTTCTTC
CAILRDRHNEQFF
>TRBJ2-4|NA|TRBD1|TRBV7-2
TGTGCCAGCAATCCGCCAGGGGGCAAAAACATTCAGTACTTC
CASNPPGGKNIQYF
>TRBJ2-7|many|TRBD1|TRBV6-6
TGTGCCAGCAGTGACCGGGCCGGACAGGGCTACGAGCAGTACTTC
CASSDRAGQGYEQYF
>TRBJ2-7|many|NA|TRBV12-3/TRBV12-4
TGTGCCAGCCATGAGGGGGGGACAGAATACGAGCAGTACTTC
CASHEGGTEYEQYF
>TRBJ2-1|many|TRBD2|TRBV9
TGTGCCAGCAGCGTAGTTCTAGCGGGGATGAATGAGCAGTTCTTC
CASSVVLAGMNEQFF
>TRBJ2-6|many|NA|TRBV20-1
TGCAGTGCACAGGACAGTACTGTACCTGGGGCCAACGTCCTGACTTTC
CSAQDSTVPGANVLTF
>TRBJ2-1|many|NA|TRBV15
TGTGCCACCAGCAGTGCCAACCGGGACTGGAAAAACAATGAGCAGTTCTTC
CATSSANRDWKNNEQFF
>TRBJ2-1|many|NA|TRBV15
TGTGCCACCAGCAGAGTGGGGGTTGAGGGTAGGAATGAGCAGTTCTTC
CATSRVGVEGRNEQFF
>TRBJ2-7|NA|NA|TRBV20-1
TGCAGTGCCCTAATTTTTGGTGGGGTCTACGAGCAGTACTTC
CSALIFGGVYEQYF
>TRBJ2-5|NA|NA|TRBV27
NA
CASSTSYQETQYF
>TRBJ2-6|NA|NA|TRBV5-1
TGCGCCAACTACCCAGGGGCTTATTCGGGGGCCAACGTCCTGACTTTC
CANYPGAYSGANVLTF
>TRBJ2-5|many|NA|TRBV11-2
TGTGCCAGCAGCTTATCTGGGGGGCGGTGGGAGACCCAGTACTTC
CASSLSGGRWETQYF
>TRBJ2-4|many|NA|TRBV2
TGTGCCAGCATAGAGGGGGGGAGGGCCAAAAACATTCAGTACTTC
CASIEGGRAKNIQYF
>TRBJ2-1|NA|NA|TRBV12-3/TRBV12-4
TGTGCCAGCAGTACAGGGCGCAATGAGCAGTTCTTC
CASSTGRNEQFF
>TRBJ2-3|many|NA|TRBV9
TGTGCCAGCAGCCCATTAACCCGGCAGGCCGGCACAGATACGCAGTATTTT
CASSPLTRQAGTDTQYF
>TRBJ2-3|many|TRBD2|TRBV20-1
TGCAGTGCTAGTCCTAGCGGGGCAGATACGCAGTATTTT
CSASPSGADTQYF
>TRBJ2-1|many|NA|TRBV4-3
TGCGCCAGCAGCCAAGATCTCGGCGGGGCGAATGAGCAGTTCTTC
CASSQDLGGANEQFF
>TRBJ2-1|many|TRBD2|TRBV20-1
TGCAGTGCCCTGGGTCTAGCGGTTTACAATGAGCAGTTCTTC
CSALGLAVYNEQFF
>TRBJ2-7|NA|TRBD1|TRBV11-2
TGTACCAGCAGCCCTGGACAGGGACGGCAGTACTTC
CTSSPGQGRQYF
>TRBJ2-3|NA|NA|TRBV9
TGTGCCAGCAGCGTAGGCGAGCGGTACACAGATACGCAGTATTTT
CASSVGERYTDTQYF
>TRBJ2-1|NA|TRBD2|TRBV6-1
TGTGCCAGCAGTCGCGACCGACTAGCGGGAGTTAACAATGAGCAGTTCTTC
CASSRDRLAGVNNEQFF
>TRBJ1-5|many|NA|TRBV7-2
TGTGCCAGCAGCTTAGCAGCTTATCAGCCCCAGCATTTT
CASSLAAYQPQHF
>TRBJ2-3|few|TRBD1|TRBV12-3/TRBV12-4
TGTGCCAGCAGCAGGGACAGGGGAATATCAGATACGCAGTATTTT
CASSRDRGISDTQYF
>TRBJ2-3|NA|NA|TRBV12-3/TRBV12-4
TGTGCCAGCAACTCGGGGGACGCAGATACGCAATATTTT
CASNSGDADTQYF
>TRBJ2-4|many|NA|TRBV5-1
TGCGCCAGCAGCTTGGCCGGGGGCAAAAACATTCAGTACTTC
CASSLAGGKNIQYF
>TRBJ1-2|many|NA|TRBV4-1
TGCGCCAGCAGCCTCCGGGACACCCACCGTGCCCTCTATGGCTACACCTTC
CASSLRDTHRALYGYTF
>TRBJ1-5|NA|NA|TRBV7-8
TGTGCCAGCAGCTCCCTCAGTAGCAATCAGCCCCAGCATTTT
CASSSLSSNQPQHF
>TRBJ1-2|few|NA|TRBV25-1
TGTGCCAGCAGTGCCAACCGAGCGCAGGCGAGCTATGGCTACACCTTC
CASSANRAQASYGYTF
>TRBJ2-1|NA|NA|TRBV6-2/TRBV6-3
TGTGCCAGCAGTTTTTTTCCGGATAGTGAGCAGTTCTTC
CASSFFPDSEQFF